This entry is about one T cell receptor beta chain. Its antigen is unidentified. This specimen comes from a study of long-term antiretroviral therapy in people with HIV. Survey-level immunoSEQ v3.0 assays were run. The study targeted about 35,000-50,000 T-cell genomes per sample in sequencing. TCRdb's table, derived via immunoSEQ multiplex PCR, lists solely in-frame clones and lacks some. The repertoire consists of some 33,000 clones, with approximately 80% occurring once and the leading ten covering 5.5% to 7.5%. Everyone in the study who had HIV was treated in the United States. CDR1 is SGHTA, CDR2 FQGNSA, per germline. The CDR3 is 17 amino acids. V was pared by 5 bases and J by 5 bases, with 21 bases between. Findings and caveats of the study: Clones with expansion before ART led the repertoire at all time points.

The sequence was obtained from a man younger than 35 with HIV. The chain carries TRBV7-2 and TRBJ2-2; D is possibly TRBD1 or TRBD2 (7 bases each). The sample in question was unsorted PBMCs, obtained 0.6 years after starting antiretroviral therapy. The CDR3 sequence is CASSITTDQGGTGELFF. The CDR3 region has the DNA TGTGCCAGCAGCATTACCACTGATCAGGGGGGGACCGGGGAGCTGTTTTTT.